The TCR beta chain under discussion was sequenced for a study of T cell repertoires in cytomegalovirus infection. As for the study in general: CMV infection plus the matching HLA type was flagged by public TCR beta signatures.

Germline lookup yields CDR1 LNHNV and CDR2 YYDKDF (reference sequence). The CDR3 is 15 residues long. Unmatched junction bases numbered 5, after V lost 0 bases and J lost 8 bases. Concerning this clonotype: Its matching antigen is unknown.

Overall study findings and caveats: Ex vivo, HLA-C-restricted CMV-specific TCR beta clonotypes prevailed over the rest of the response. Cumulated frequencies of public TCR beta families served to identify carriers of CMV plus the relevant HLA.

TCRdb reprocessed the reads with MiXCR, giving one entry per CDR3 protein. Among about 900,000 distinct CDR3 sequences listed, approximately 33% were seen once. This specimen consisted of cultured CD8+ T cells from PBMCs, obtained from culture after CMV antigen stimulation. The source is a human donor in good health (CMV status not recorded). Some clones in this sample may be carry-over from other donors' samples. The rearrangement joins TRBV15 to TRBJ2-1, with 9 bases that match TRBD2. The CDR3 loop reads CATSREASGDDEQFF. The CDR3 coding sequence is TGTGCCACCAGCAGAGAGGCTAGCGGGGACGATGAGCAGTTCTTC.